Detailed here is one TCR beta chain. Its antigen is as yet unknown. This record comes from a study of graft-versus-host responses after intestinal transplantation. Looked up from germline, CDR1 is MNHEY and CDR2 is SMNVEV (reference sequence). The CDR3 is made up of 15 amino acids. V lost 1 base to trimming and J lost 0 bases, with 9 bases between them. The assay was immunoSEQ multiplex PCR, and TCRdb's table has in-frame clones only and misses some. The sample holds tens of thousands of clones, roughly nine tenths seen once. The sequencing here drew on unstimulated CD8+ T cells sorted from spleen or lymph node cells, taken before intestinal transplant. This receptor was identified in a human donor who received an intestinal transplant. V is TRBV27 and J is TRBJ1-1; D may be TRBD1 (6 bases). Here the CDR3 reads CASSLWGQMNTEAFF. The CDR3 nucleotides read TGTGCCAGCAGTTTATGGGGGCAGATGAACACTGAAGCTTTCTTT.